Below are 2 T cell receptor beta chains sequenced from a single sample in a study of OX40 agonist ivuxolimab in advanced cancers. Libraries were prepared by immunoSEQ multiplex PCR; TCRdb keeps only in-frame clonotypes and omits some of them. The top ten clones hold around 2.2% of a sample with over 60,000 clones, approximately 86% of them seen once. The material was CD4+ or CD8+ T cells sorted from blood, obtained in a trial of the OX40 agonist ivuxolimab. The receptor source for this set is an adult with an advanced solid tumor such as melanoma, head and neck, liver or kidney cancer.

This chain links TRBV5-8 with TRBJ2-5; TRBD1 agrees at 7 bases. The CDR3 runs 15 residues. V was pared by 0 bases and J by 4 bases, with 6 bases of the junction left unmatched. In germline, CDR1 is SGHTS, CDR2 YDEGEE. The CDR3 bases are TGTGCCAGCAGCTTGGGGCAGGGGGTGACAGAGACCCAGTACTTC. This translates into CASSLGQGVTETQYF.

The V gene is TRBV7-3, the J gene TRBJ2-7; perhaps D is TRBD1 or TRBD2 (5 bases each). The CDR3 is 15 residues long. Germline-derived CDR1 and CDR2 are SGHTA and FQGTGA. The V end lost 5 bases, the J end lost 2 bases, and 16 bases lay between the germline ends. The CDR3 DNA reads as TGTGCCAGCAGCCCATCCGGGACGGTAACCTACGAGCAGTACTTC. It yields the protein CASSPSGTVTYEQYF.